This T cell receptor beta chain appears in the sequencing data of a study of T cells in Graves' hyperthyroidism and ophthalmopathy. Notes on the study in general: Most thyroid clonotypes expanded above 0.001 appeared in blood too.

Absent ophthalmopathy progression within 18 months defined stable Graves' hyperthyroidism. Newly diagnosed patients aged 18 to 65 had hyperthyroidism of under 2 months' duration. Exclusion criteria comprised uncontrolled infection, other autoimmune disease, pregnancy or lactation. This clonotype was observed at least ten times. Its antigen remains unidentified. With 4 bases clipped from V and 5 bases from J, the junction kept 8 bases outside the gene matches. CDR3 length equals 14 residues. Germline CDR1 reads SGHRS; CDR2 reads YFSETQ. Using RNA transcripts as the source, TCR beta CDR3 regions were amplified. HTBI primers were employed in a first-round RT-PCR of the TCR CDR3. TCRdb fed the multiplex PCR reads into MiXCR, producing one record per CDR3 protein. The table shows 400,000 to 500,000 distinct CDR3 sequences, with roughly 13% occurring only once.

This chain links TRBV5-1 with TRBJ1-1; 7 bases are a match to TRBD1. The TCR originated in a woman under 30 with Graves' hyperthyroidism. Specimen: blood. The CDR3 loop reads CASSQRGRETEAFF. The CDR3 region has the DNA TGCGCCAGCAGCCAAAGGGGGCGCGAGACTGAAGCTTTCTTT.